These 10 T cell receptor beta chains originate from one sample sequenced in a study of blood T cell repertoires in COVID-19. The table came from immunoSEQ multiplex PCR; TCRdb's copy has only in-frame clones and leaves some out. The sample carries tens of thousands of clones, roughly 85% recorded once. The sequencing input was peripheral blood. These receptors were taken from a man aged 55-75 years with acute or convalescent COVID-19.

The rearrangement joins TRBV6-5 to TRBJ2-3, with 8 bases fitting TRBD1. Germline V gene lookup returns CDR1 MNHEY and CDR2 SVGAGI. J gave up 0 bases and V 3 bases, and 5 bases lay outside the gene matches. CDR3 size: 16 residues. The CDR3 is CASSYDRGKSTDTQYF. The CDR3 DNA follows: TGTGCCAGCAGTTATGACAGGGGAAAGAGCACAGATACGCAGTATTTT.

The chain links TRBV19 to TRBJ2-7, with 8 bases fitting TRBD2. Germline lookup yields CDR1 LNHDA and CDR2 SQIVND (reference sequence). J lost 2 bases, V lost 8 bases, and 5 bases had no gene match. The CDR3 totals 13 residues. DNA for the CDR3: TGTGCCAGTGCCCCGGGGGGGCCCTACGAGCAGTACTTC. Protein product: CASAPGGPYEQYF. The full variable domain, with the rest looked up from reference TRBV19 and TRBJ2-7, is DGGITQSPKYLFRKEGQNVTLSCEQNLNHDAMYWYRQDPGQGLRLIYYSQIVNDFQKGDIAEGYSVSREKKESFPLTVTSAQKNPTAFYLCASAPGGPYEQYFGPGTRLTVT.

The rearrangement uses TRBV24-1 and TRBJ2-3, with 7 nucleotides matching TRBD1. The CDR3 sequence is 16 residues long. CDR1 and CDR2 from the germline V gene are KGHDR and SFDVKD. After removal of 0 bases from V and 0 bases from J, the junction contained 2 bases not matched to a gene. In nucleotides, the CDR3 is TGTGCCACCAGTGATTTGACAGGGGTTAGCACAGATACGCAGTATTTT. This sequence encodes CATSDLTGVSTDTQYF.

The chain employs TRBV7-2 and TRBJ1-2; TRBD1 matches at 8 bases. V shed 2 bases and J 6 bases; nucleotides not matched to a gene: 8. The CDR3 loop spans 15 amino acids. Per the germline V gene, CDR1 is SGHTA and CDR2 is FQGNSA. CDR3 residues: CASSLTKTGGDGYTF. The CDR3 DNA reads TGTGCCAGCAGCTTAACTAAAACAGGGGGAGATGGCTACACCTTC.

The chain couples TRBV18 to TRBJ2-6; TRBD1 agrees at 8 bases. From germline, CDR1 is KGHSH and CDR2 LQKENI. Trimming at V came to 6 bases and at J to 4 bases, leaving 8 bases not matched to a gene. CDR3 length: 16 residues. CDR3 nucleotides: TGTGCCAGCTCTCAGGACAGGGCGGCCGGGGCCAACGTCCTGACTTTC. Translated, it gives CASSQDRAAGANVLTF.

V is TRBV7-8 and J is TRBJ2-7; TRBD1 is a possible D gene (5 bases). Germline CDR1 SGHVS, CDR2 FQNEAQ. The CDR3 extends over 14 amino acids. Trimming took 1 base from V and 3 from J, leaving 10 bases between them. DNA of the CDR3: TGTGCCAGCAGCTTAGGGCAGGGTTACTACGAGCAGTACTTC. Translated, it gives CASSLGQGYYEQYF.

The V call is TRBV24-1, the J call TRBJ2-1; TRBD2 is a possible D gene (6 bases). This CDR3 comprises 13 residues. Per germline, CDR1 KGHDR and CDR2 SFDVKD. Trimming shortened V by 5 bases and J by 9 bases, and 13 bases separated the two germline ends. This chain's CDR3 is CATSGPGGSEQFF. The CDR3 DNA sequence: TGTGCCACCAGTGGACCCGGGGGTAGTGAGCAGTTCTTC.

V is TRBV4-3 and J is TRBJ2-1; TRBD2 agrees at 7 bases. V lost 0 bases and J lost 4; bases outside the gene matches: 6. Germline assignment: CDR1 LGHNA and CDR2 YSLEER. The CDR3 covers 16 residues. CDR3 in amino acids: CASSQDVRGGYNEQFF. In nucleotides, the CDR3 is TGCGCCAGCAGCCAAGATGTGCGCGGGGGATACAATGAGCAGTTCTTC.

The chain has TRBV4-3 and TRBJ2-3; 9 nucleotides match TRBD2. There are 14 residues in the CDR3. Losses at the gene ends were 5 bases for V and 6 bases for J; bases not matched to a gene: 6. Germline CDR1 and CDR2: LGHNA and YSLEER. The CDR3: CASSLSGGSDTQYF. The CDR3 DNA reads TGCGCCAGCAGCTTAAGCGGGGGGTCCGATACGCAGTATTTT.

This rearrangement joins TRBV7-9 to TRBJ2-7, with 8 bases matching TRBD1. The CDR3 is made up of 13 amino acids. V dropped 5 bases and J dropped 7; count of bases not matched to a gene: 7. Germline V gene lookup returns CDR1 SEHNR and CDR2 FQNEAQ (reference sequence). CDR3 protein: CASSLTGAREQYF. CDR3 sequence (DNA): TGTGCCAGCAGCCTGACAGGGGCTAGGGAGCAGTACTTC.